This T cell receptor (beta chain) came from a study of identifying expanded T cells in peripheral blood. Study findings and constraints: Differentially abundant clones: roughly 1.3 between replicates, about 15 at around 2 weeks, roughly 18 at four. Across healthy donors, higher total template counts meant significantly greater approximately 2-week count variance.

Sequenced by immunoSEQ multiplex PCR; TCRdb stores in-frame clones only, minus some. The sample gives around 100,000 clones, around 89% of which show up once; about a sixth is in the top ten. About this clone itself: Antigen: not known.

No infections or other immune events were documented during collection. The CDR3 consists of 16 residues. The J segment lost 7 bases and the V segment lost 3 bases, leaving 8 bases of the junction unmatched. In germline, CDR1 is MGHRA, CDR2 YSYEKL. The sample consisted of blood. This chain links TRBV4-1 with TRBJ2-1; TRBD1 matches at 11 bases. This TCR was recovered from a person aged 18 to 70 in good health. CDR3 nucleotide sequence: TGCGCCAGCAGCCAGGACCCAGGACAGGGGGCAAATGAGCAGTTCTTC. It translates to CASSQDPGQGANEQFF.